These 9 T cell receptor beta chains came from one sample sequenced in a study of cytomegalovirus exposure and HLA in healthy donors. In the PCR, 60 Vbeta and 13 Jbeta primers were used. Data came from immunoSEQ multiplex PCR; TCRdb stores just in-frame clones and leaves some out. The sample lists some 130,000 clones; roughly 75% were seen once. Material for sequencing was PBMCs. All receptors derive from a man aged 25 to 40 in good health.

The V and J genes are TRBV5-4 and TRBJ1-6; 9 nucleotides align to TRBD1. Germline CDR1 SGHNT, CDR2 YYREEE (reference sequence). Trimming at V came to 4 bases and at J to 7 bases, leaving 6 bases not matched to a gene. The CDR3 consists of 15 residues. The CDR3 protein is CASSRGQGGNSPLHF. As DNA, the CDR3 is TGTGCCAGCAGCAGGGGACAGGGAGGGAATTCACCCCTCCACTTT.

This sequence joins TRBV27 and TRBJ2-3; D remains unclear. Per germline, CDR1 MNHEY and CDR2 SMNVEV (reference sequence). The V end was cut by 8 bases, the J end by 6 bases, with 15 bases between. The CDR3 contains 13 residues. CDR3 nucleotides: TGTGCCAGCCGGAGTCACTTGTATGATACGCAGTATTTT. This codes for CASRSHLYDTQYF.

This clone was counted between two and nine times. This sequence joins TRBV30 and TRBJ1-2, with a weak D call TRBD1 (6 bases). V was pared by 4 bases and J by 8 bases, with 14 bases between. The CDR3 contains 12 residues. CDR1 is GTSNPN and CDR2 is SVGIG in the germline V gene (reference sequence). DNA for the CDR3: TGTGCCTGGAACCTGGGCGGGGGCGGCTACACCTTC. Its translation is CAWNLGGGGYTF.

The V call is TRBV29-1, the J call TRBJ2-1; D not certain. V was cut by 4 bases and J by 0 bases, with 7 bases left in between. The CDR3 contains 13 residues. Looked up from germline, CDR1 is SQVTM and CDR2 is ANQGSEA. CDR3 DNA: TGCAGCGTTGGGCCCAGCTCCTACAATGAGCAGTTCTTC. Translation gives CSVGPSSYNEQFF.

The chain is built from TRBV5-1 and TRBJ2-7; TRBD2 is a possible D gene (6 bases). The V end was cut by 1 base, the J end by 5 bases, with 13 bases between. Germline V gene data show CDR1 as SGHRS and CDR2 as YFSETQ. The CDR3 consists of 14 residues. CDR3 amino acids: CASSLLSGWDEQYF. The DNA of the CDR3 is TGCGCCAGCAGCTTGTTGAGCGGGTGGGACGAGCAGTACTTC.

The chain combines TRBV6-6 with TRBJ2-7, with D unresolved. CDR1 and CDR2 from the germline V gene are MNHNY and SVGAGI (reference sequence). The V gene lost 10 bases and the J gene lost 2 bases, with 18 bases spanning the gap. The CDR3 loop spans 14 amino acids. The CDR3 sequence is CAISSSYSTYEQYF. Written as DNA, the CDR3 is TGTGCCATTTCTTCGAGTTATTCTACCTACGAGCAGTACTTC.

The rearrangement uses TRBV5-6 and TRBJ1-2, with D possibly being TRBD1 (6 bases). Germline V gives CDR1 SGHDT, CDR2 YYEEEE. This CDR3 contains 17 residues. The V end lost 2 bases, the J end lost 6 bases, and 23 bases lay between the germline ends. The CDR3 here is CASSFNPGTSPAHGYTF. The CDR3 DNA reads TGTGCCAGCAGCTTCAACCCCGGGACATCCCCGGCCCATGGCTACACCTTC.

The rearrangement joins TRBV5-6 to TRBJ2-2; D is ambiguous. Germline lookup yields CDR1 SGHDT and CDR2 YYEEEE. The V gene lost 5 bases and the J gene lost 5 bases, with 10 bases spanning the gap. This CDR3 spans 13 amino acids. The CDR3 sequence is CASRVDWTGELFF. The CDR3 nucleotides read TGTGCCAGCAGGGTCGACTGGACCGGGGAGCTGTTTTTT.

CDR3 sequence (DNA): TGCGCCAGCAGTGCGACAGCCCTAGGGGGCTACACCTTC. Translating it yields CASSATALGGYTF. The gene calls are TRBV10-2 and TRBJ1-2; the D gene is possibly TRBD1 (5 bases). Trimming took 4 bases from V and 8 from J, leaving 14 bases between them. This CDR3 region has 13 residues. The germline gives CDR1 WSHSY, CDR2 SAAADI.